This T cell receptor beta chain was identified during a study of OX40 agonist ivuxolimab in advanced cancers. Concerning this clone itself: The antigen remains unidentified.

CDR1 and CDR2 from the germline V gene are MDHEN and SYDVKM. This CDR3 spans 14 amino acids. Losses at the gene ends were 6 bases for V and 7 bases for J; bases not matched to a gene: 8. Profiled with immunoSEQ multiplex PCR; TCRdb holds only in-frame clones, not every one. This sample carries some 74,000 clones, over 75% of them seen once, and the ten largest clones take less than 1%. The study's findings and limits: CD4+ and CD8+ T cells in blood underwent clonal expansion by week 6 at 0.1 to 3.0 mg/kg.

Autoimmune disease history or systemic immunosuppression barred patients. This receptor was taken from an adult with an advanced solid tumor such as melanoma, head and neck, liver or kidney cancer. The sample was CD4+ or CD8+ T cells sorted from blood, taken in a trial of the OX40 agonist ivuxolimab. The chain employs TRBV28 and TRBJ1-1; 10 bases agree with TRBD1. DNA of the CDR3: TGTGCCAGCAGCCGACGACAGGGGGCTGGTGAAGCTTTCTTT. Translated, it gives CASSRRQGAGEAFF.